Below are 20 T cell receptor beta chains sequenced from a single sample in a study of beta chain bispecific antibodies for T cell cancers (dated by TCRdb to the early 2020s). The research as a whole found: Every sequenced sample contained a mix of leukemia cell line cells and normal T cells, and most targeted TRBV signal came from the leukemia cells rather than from the normal T cells.

T cells were expanded from blood mononuclear cells for approximately 3 days using either anti-CD3 antibody OKT3 or CD3/CD28 Dynabeads. These receptors are not linked to any known antigen. The library was made by 5' RACE. The raw public data were reprocessed by TCRdb itself: fastp quality trimming at Q25, MiXCR clonotype calling, in-frame beta chains only. Each entry is one CDR3 protein sequence, shown with its most common DNA and genes. This sample comprises 20,000 to 25,000 distinct CDR3 sequences, under 3% of them detected only once. Over 25% of the sample is held by the ten biggest clonotypes. The specimen was healthy donor T cells cultured with leukemia cells. All receptors come from a human donor in good health. Some clones in this sample may be carry-over from other donors' samples.

In its sample, this clonotype was seen many times. The gene calls are TRBV5-1 and TRBJ2-5, with 10 bases lining up with TRBD1. CDR3 length: 14 amino acids. Trimming removed 4 bases from V and 5 bases from J; junction bases left unmatched: 5. Germline CDR1 reads SGHRS; CDR2 reads YFSETQ. CDR3: CASSTRTGGETQYF. The CDR3 DNA follows: TGCGCCAGCAGCACTAGGACAGGGGGTGAGACCCAGTACTTC.

Many counts were recorded for this clonotype. The V call is TRBV4-1, the J call TRBJ1-1; D not resolved. Germline CDR1 MGHRA, CDR2 YSYEKL. This CDR3 is built from 16 residues. Trimming removed 1 base at V and 0 bases at J, with 12 bases between. The CDR3 is CASSQGAGMMNTEAFF. CDR3 bases: TGCGCCAGCAGCCAAGGGGCGGGCATGATGAACACTGAAGCTTTCTTT.

In this sample, this clonotype turned up many times. This chain links TRBV20-1 with TRBJ1-4; D gene ambiguous. In germline, CDR1 is DFQATT, CDR2 SNEGSKA (reference sequence). CDR3 length: 12 amino acids. The germline V and J ends were trimmed by 8 bases and 8 bases, with 15 bases remaining between them. CDR3 bases: TGCAGTTACGGGATGACGGGGGAAAAACTGTTTTTT. Protein sequence: CSYGMTGEKLFF.

This clonotype is medium-sized in the sample. DNA of the CDR3: TGTGCCAGCAGTCCCCCGGGCTGGGGGGGTAATGAGCAGTTCTTC. Translated: CASSPPGWGGNEQFF. The chain couples TRBV7-2 to TRBJ2-1, with 7 bases aligning to TRBD2. The J segment lost 7 bases and the V segment lost 6 bases, leaving 12 bases of the junction unmatched. CDR1 and CDR2 from the germline V gene are SGHTA and FQGNSA. The length of the CDR3 is 15 residues. Supplemented by reference TRBV7-2 and TRBJ2-1, the full variable domain reads GAGVSQSPSNKVTEKGKDVELRCDPISGHTALYWYRQSLGQGLEFLIYFQGNSAPDKSGLPSDRFSAERTGGSVSTLTIQRTQQEDSAVYLCASSPPGWGGNEQFFGPGTRLTVL.

The table lists this clonotype with a few counts. This chain uses TRBV6-6 with TRBJ1-2; D is unclear. V was pared by 0 bases and J by 8 bases, with 10 bases between. There are 13 residues in the CDR3. From germline, CDR1 is MNHNY and CDR2 SVGAGI (reference sequence). CDR3 DNA: TGTGCCAGCAGTTACTCGCCCCCAGAAGGCTACACCTTC. Its translation: CASSYSPPEGYTF.

This clonotype has a count of ten or more. V usage is TRBV5-1 and J usage is TRBJ2-5; 9 nucleotides line up with TRBD1. Per the germline V gene, CDR1 is SGHRS and CDR2 is YFSETQ. V was pared by 1 base and J by 5 bases, with 9 bases of the junction left unmatched. The CDR3 runs 16 residues. The CDR3, as DNA: TGCGCCAGCAGCTTGCCGCCTCCGGGACAGGGTGAGACCCAGTACTTC. It yields the protein CASSLPPPGQGETQYF. The full variable domain, in which reference TRBV5-1 and TRBJ2-5 provide the parts outside the CDR3, is KAGVTQTPRYLIKTRGQQVTLSCSPISGHRSVSWYQQTPGQGLQFLFEYFSETQRNKGNFPGRFSGRQFSNSRSEMNVSTLELGDSALYLCASSLPPPGQGETQYFGPGTRLLVL.

In its sample, this clonotype was seen many times. At one of its ends the junction is not consistent with the germline gene, which may arise from a read error. The chain has TRBV7-9 and TRBJ1-1, with 7 nucleotides matching TRBD1. The germline gives CDR1 SEHNR, CDR2 FQNEAQ (reference sequence). This CDR3 contains 13 residues. For the CDR3, the DNA is TGTGCCGGCAGGGACAGCATGAACACTGAAGCTTTCTTT. Translation: CAGRDSMNTEAFF.

This clonotype was recorded many times. The chain employs TRBV6-1 and TRBJ1-6, with D unclear. Trimming left V 3 bases short and J 0 bases short, with 9 bases between. The CDR3 is 16 residues long. Germline V CDR1 and CDR2: MNHNS, SASEGT. CDR3: CASSDQATSYNSPLHF. The DNA for the CDR3 is TGTGCCAGCAGTGATCAGGCAACCTCCTATAATTCACCCCTCCACTTT.

This clonotype has only a few counts. The chain couples TRBV5-5 to TRBJ1-1, with D unclear. This CDR3 has 11 residues. Germline V lookup: CDR1 SGHKS, CDR2 YYEKEE (reference sequence). V was cut by 1 base and J by 6 bases, with 4 bases left in between. The CDR3 nucleotides read TGTGCCAGCAGCTTGCGGGCTGAAGCTTTCTTT. Its translation is CASSLRAEAFF.

This clonotype has at least ten counts. The chain couples TRBV25-1 to TRBJ1-4; the match to TRBD1 covers 7 bases. The CDR3 is made up of 15 amino acids. After removal of 3 bases from V and 3 bases from J, the junction contained 4 bases not matched to a gene. Germline assignment: CDR1 MGHDK and CDR2 SYGVNS. CDR3 amino acids: CASSDRDSPNEKLFF. DNA for the CDR3: TGTGCCAGCAGTGACCGGGACAGCCCTAATGAAAAACTGTTTTTT.

This clonotype showed up many times. The chain links TRBV25-1 to TRBJ2-1, with D perhaps TRBD2 (6 bases). Germline loops: CDR1 MGHDK, CDR2 SYGVNS. The V and J ends lost 4 bases and 9 bases respectively, with 13 bases between them. This CDR3 region has 13 residues. CDR3 loop: CASSVDIGSEQFF. The CDR3 DNA reads TGTGCCAGCAGTGTGGACATCGGGAGTGAGCAGTTCTTC.

Concerning this clonotype itself: This sequence may be a read error, since a much larger clone differs from it by one base. This chain's CDR3 is CACRPPSGQETQYF. The CDR3 bases are TGTGCCTGCAGACCCCCTAGCGGGCAAGAGACCCAGTACTTC. V and J are TRBV7-9 and TRBJ2-5, with TRBD2 matching over 8 bases. Germline CDR1 SEHNR, CDR2 FQNEAQ (reference sequence). The CDR3 runs 14 residues.

This clonotype was seen repeatedly, ten times or more. The rearrangement joins TRBV18 to TRBJ1-3, with D possibly matching TRBD1 (5 bases). Germline V gives CDR1 KGHSH, CDR2 LQKENI. Trimming shortened V by 0 bases and J by 2 bases, and 14 bases separated the two germline ends. The CDR3 is made up of 17 amino acids. The CDR3 protein is CASSPPAGEPAGNTIYF. The CDR3, as DNA: TGTGCCAGCTCACCACCGGCGGGGGAACCTGCTGGAAACACCATATATTTT.

This clonotype was seen repeatedly, ten times or more. J is TRBJ2-1 and V is TRBV9; 12 nucleotides align to TRBD2. J was trimmed by 4 bases and V by 2 bases; bases with no gene match: 1. Germline CDR1 SGDLS, CDR2 YYNGEE. The CDR3 contains 15 residues. Here the CDR3 reads CASSVGTSGYNEQFF. CDR3 coding DNA: TGTGCCAGCAGCGTCGGGACTAGCGGGTACAATGAGCAGTTCTTC.

In this sample, this clonotype turned up many times. This chain links TRBV27 with TRBJ1-2, with D possibly matching TRBD1 (5 bases). The CDR3 consists of 14 residues. CDR1 and CDR2 from the germline V gene are MNHEY and SMNVEV (reference sequence). Trimming took 4 bases from V and 1 from J, leaving 10 bases between them. As DNA, the CDR3 is TGTGCCAGCAGTTCTTTTGACAGTAACTATGGCTACACCTTC. It yields the protein CASSSFDSNYGYTF.

This clonotype was counted at least ten times. This chain joins TRBV6-2 or TRBV6-3 and TRBJ1-1; 11 bases are a match to TRBD1. The CDR3 loop spans 16 amino acids. Germline V gives CDR1 MNHEY, CDR2 SVGEGT. Trimming removed 2 bases from V and 4 bases from J; junction bases left unmatched: 6. The CDR3 region has the DNA TGTGCCAGCAGTTACAAGGACAGGGGGCCCCCCACTGAAGCTTTCTTT. It encodes CASSYKDRGPPTEAFF.

This clonotype came up many times. This sequence joins TRBV21-1 and TRBJ1-2; the DNA was not used to check the table's D call, TRBD1. TRBV21-1 represents a pseudogene. There are 19 residues in the CDR3. CDR3 in DNA: TGTGCCAGCAGCAAGCCCACCCCTGACAGGGCCGGGCCTAACTATGGCTACACCTTC. Protein: CASSKPTPDRAGPNYGYTF.

There are many counts of this clonotype. The chain uses TRBV28 and TRBJ2-3; D is perhaps TRBD1 (5 bases). Germline loops: CDR1 MDHEN, CDR2 SYDVKM. V lost 7 bases, J lost 2 bases, and 10 bases lay in between. This CDR3 is built from 13 residues. CDR3 sequence: CASTRTITDTQYF. CDR3 sequence (DNA): TGTGCCAGCACCCGGACAATCACAGATACGCAGTATTTT.

The V gene is TRBV7-9, the J gene TRBJ2-1; TRBD2 is a possible D gene (7 bases). The CDR3 has 15 amino acids. Per germline, CDR1 SEHNR and CDR2 FQNEAQ (reference sequence). Trimming shortened V by 2 bases and J by 6 bases, and 14 bases separated the two germline ends. Here the CDR3 DNA reads TGTGCCAGCAGCTTACGGAGTCGGGGGGCCAATGAGCAGTTCTTC. Its protein is CASSLRSRGANEQFF.

The sample holds many counts of this clonotype. CDR3 residues: CASSQGTSSTEAFF. The CDR3 bases are TGCGCCAGCAGCCAAGGGACCTCATCCACTGAAGCTTTCTTT. The rearrangement links TRBV4-1 to TRBJ1-1; D is ambiguous. Germline V gene sequence: CDR1 MGHRA, CDR2 YSYEKL. The V end was cut by 1 base, the J end by 4 bases, with 10 bases between. The CDR3 length is 14 residues.